This TCR beta chain is drawn from a study of T cell changes during pregnancy in multiple sclerosis. CDR3 length: 12 residues. The germline gives CDR1 SGHTS, CDR2 YDEGEE. V dropped 2 bases and J dropped 4 bases, with 6 bases sitting between them. Libraries were prepared by immunoSEQ multiplex PCR; TCRdb keeps only in-frame clonotypes and omits some of them. Of about 57,000 clones in the sample, around 90% are singletons; the top ten hold about 0.21%. This chain links TRBV5-8 with TRBJ2-5, with D unresolved. The material sequenced was CD4+ T cells from peripheral blood mononuclear cells, taken in the second trimester of pregnancy. The clonotype comes from a female donor with multiple sclerosis, enrolled in a pregnancy study. CDR3: CASSLTRETQYF. The CDR3 nucleotides read TGTGCCAGCAGCTTAACGCGAGAGACCCAGTACTTC.